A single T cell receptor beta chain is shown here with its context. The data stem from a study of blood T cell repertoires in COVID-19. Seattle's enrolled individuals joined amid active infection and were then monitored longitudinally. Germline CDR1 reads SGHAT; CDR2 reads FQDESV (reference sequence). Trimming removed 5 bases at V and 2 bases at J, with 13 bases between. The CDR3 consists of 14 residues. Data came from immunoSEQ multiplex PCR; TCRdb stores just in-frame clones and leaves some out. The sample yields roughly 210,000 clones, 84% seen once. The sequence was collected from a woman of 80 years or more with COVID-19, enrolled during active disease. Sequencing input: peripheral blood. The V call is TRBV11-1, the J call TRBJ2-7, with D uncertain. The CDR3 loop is CASSLSPGTYEQYF. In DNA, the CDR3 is TGTGCCAGCAGCCTCTCGCCAGGCACCTACGAGCAGTACTTC.